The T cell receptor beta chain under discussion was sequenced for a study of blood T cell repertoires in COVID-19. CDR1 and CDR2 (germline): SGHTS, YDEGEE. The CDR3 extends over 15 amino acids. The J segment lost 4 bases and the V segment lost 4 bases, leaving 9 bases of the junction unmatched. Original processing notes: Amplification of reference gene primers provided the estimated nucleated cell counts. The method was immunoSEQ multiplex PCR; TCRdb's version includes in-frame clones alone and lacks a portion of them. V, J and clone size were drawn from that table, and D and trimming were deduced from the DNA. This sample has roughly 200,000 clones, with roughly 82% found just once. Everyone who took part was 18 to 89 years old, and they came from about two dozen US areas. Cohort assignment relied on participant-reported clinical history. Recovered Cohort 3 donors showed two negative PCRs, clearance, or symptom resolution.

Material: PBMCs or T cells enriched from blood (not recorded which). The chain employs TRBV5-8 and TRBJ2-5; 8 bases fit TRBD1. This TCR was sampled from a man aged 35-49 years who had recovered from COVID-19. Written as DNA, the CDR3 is TGTGCCAGCAGCCAAGGACAGGGATCAGCAGAGACCCAGTACTTC. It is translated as CASSQGQGSAETQYF.